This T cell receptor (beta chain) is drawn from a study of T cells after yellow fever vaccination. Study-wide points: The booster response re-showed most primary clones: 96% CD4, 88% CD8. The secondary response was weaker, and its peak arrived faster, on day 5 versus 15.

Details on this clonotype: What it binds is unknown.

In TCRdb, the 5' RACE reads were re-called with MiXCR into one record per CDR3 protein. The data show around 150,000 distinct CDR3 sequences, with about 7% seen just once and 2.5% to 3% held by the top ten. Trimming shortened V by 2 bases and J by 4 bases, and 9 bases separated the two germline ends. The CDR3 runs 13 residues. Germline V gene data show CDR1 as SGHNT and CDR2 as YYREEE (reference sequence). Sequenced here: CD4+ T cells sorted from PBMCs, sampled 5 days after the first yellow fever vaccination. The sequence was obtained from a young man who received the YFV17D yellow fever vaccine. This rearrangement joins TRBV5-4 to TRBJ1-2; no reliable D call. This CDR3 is CASSLDGIYGYTF. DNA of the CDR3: TGTGCCAGCAGCTTAGACGGGATCTATGGCTACACCTTC.